This paragraph reports one T cell receptor beta chain. The data derive from a study of blood T cell repertoires in COVID-19. Study context: PBMCs, B-cell-depleted T cells, or T cells were the source of the cDNA or gDNA that made up the material.

The study recruited people aged 18 to 89 years across some 23 US areas. For recovered donors of Cohort 3, there were two negative PCRs, clearance, or symptom resolution. Generated by immunoSEQ multiplex PCR, the TCRdb table keeps only in-frame clones and is missing some. In the table there are around 330,000 clones, about nine tenths of which are singletons. The CDR3 is made up of 14 amino acids. Per the germline V gene, CDR1 is SGHTA and CDR2 is FQGNSA. V was pared by 5 bases and J by 6 bases, with 13 bases between. Sequences were obtained from PBMCs or T cells enriched from blood (not recorded which). This TCR derives from a middle-aged woman who had recovered from COVID-19. The genes are TRBV7-2 and TRBJ2-2; no firm D call. CDR3 loop: CASSPVGTPGELFF. CDR3 nucleotides: TGTGCCAGCAGCCCAGTTGGTACGCCCGGGGAGCTGTTTTTT.